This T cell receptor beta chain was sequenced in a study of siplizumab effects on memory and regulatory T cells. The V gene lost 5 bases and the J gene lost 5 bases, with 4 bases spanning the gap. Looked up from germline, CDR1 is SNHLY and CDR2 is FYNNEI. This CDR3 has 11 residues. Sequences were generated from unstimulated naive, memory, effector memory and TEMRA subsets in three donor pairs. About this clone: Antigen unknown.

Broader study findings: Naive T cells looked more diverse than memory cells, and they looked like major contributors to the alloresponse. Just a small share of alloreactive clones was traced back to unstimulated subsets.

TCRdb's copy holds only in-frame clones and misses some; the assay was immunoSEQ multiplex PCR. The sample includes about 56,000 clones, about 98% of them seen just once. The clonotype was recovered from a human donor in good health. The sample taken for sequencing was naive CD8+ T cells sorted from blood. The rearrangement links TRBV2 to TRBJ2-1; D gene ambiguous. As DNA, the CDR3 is TGTGCCAGCAGTCATAACAATGAGCAGTTCTTC. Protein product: CASSHNNEQFF.